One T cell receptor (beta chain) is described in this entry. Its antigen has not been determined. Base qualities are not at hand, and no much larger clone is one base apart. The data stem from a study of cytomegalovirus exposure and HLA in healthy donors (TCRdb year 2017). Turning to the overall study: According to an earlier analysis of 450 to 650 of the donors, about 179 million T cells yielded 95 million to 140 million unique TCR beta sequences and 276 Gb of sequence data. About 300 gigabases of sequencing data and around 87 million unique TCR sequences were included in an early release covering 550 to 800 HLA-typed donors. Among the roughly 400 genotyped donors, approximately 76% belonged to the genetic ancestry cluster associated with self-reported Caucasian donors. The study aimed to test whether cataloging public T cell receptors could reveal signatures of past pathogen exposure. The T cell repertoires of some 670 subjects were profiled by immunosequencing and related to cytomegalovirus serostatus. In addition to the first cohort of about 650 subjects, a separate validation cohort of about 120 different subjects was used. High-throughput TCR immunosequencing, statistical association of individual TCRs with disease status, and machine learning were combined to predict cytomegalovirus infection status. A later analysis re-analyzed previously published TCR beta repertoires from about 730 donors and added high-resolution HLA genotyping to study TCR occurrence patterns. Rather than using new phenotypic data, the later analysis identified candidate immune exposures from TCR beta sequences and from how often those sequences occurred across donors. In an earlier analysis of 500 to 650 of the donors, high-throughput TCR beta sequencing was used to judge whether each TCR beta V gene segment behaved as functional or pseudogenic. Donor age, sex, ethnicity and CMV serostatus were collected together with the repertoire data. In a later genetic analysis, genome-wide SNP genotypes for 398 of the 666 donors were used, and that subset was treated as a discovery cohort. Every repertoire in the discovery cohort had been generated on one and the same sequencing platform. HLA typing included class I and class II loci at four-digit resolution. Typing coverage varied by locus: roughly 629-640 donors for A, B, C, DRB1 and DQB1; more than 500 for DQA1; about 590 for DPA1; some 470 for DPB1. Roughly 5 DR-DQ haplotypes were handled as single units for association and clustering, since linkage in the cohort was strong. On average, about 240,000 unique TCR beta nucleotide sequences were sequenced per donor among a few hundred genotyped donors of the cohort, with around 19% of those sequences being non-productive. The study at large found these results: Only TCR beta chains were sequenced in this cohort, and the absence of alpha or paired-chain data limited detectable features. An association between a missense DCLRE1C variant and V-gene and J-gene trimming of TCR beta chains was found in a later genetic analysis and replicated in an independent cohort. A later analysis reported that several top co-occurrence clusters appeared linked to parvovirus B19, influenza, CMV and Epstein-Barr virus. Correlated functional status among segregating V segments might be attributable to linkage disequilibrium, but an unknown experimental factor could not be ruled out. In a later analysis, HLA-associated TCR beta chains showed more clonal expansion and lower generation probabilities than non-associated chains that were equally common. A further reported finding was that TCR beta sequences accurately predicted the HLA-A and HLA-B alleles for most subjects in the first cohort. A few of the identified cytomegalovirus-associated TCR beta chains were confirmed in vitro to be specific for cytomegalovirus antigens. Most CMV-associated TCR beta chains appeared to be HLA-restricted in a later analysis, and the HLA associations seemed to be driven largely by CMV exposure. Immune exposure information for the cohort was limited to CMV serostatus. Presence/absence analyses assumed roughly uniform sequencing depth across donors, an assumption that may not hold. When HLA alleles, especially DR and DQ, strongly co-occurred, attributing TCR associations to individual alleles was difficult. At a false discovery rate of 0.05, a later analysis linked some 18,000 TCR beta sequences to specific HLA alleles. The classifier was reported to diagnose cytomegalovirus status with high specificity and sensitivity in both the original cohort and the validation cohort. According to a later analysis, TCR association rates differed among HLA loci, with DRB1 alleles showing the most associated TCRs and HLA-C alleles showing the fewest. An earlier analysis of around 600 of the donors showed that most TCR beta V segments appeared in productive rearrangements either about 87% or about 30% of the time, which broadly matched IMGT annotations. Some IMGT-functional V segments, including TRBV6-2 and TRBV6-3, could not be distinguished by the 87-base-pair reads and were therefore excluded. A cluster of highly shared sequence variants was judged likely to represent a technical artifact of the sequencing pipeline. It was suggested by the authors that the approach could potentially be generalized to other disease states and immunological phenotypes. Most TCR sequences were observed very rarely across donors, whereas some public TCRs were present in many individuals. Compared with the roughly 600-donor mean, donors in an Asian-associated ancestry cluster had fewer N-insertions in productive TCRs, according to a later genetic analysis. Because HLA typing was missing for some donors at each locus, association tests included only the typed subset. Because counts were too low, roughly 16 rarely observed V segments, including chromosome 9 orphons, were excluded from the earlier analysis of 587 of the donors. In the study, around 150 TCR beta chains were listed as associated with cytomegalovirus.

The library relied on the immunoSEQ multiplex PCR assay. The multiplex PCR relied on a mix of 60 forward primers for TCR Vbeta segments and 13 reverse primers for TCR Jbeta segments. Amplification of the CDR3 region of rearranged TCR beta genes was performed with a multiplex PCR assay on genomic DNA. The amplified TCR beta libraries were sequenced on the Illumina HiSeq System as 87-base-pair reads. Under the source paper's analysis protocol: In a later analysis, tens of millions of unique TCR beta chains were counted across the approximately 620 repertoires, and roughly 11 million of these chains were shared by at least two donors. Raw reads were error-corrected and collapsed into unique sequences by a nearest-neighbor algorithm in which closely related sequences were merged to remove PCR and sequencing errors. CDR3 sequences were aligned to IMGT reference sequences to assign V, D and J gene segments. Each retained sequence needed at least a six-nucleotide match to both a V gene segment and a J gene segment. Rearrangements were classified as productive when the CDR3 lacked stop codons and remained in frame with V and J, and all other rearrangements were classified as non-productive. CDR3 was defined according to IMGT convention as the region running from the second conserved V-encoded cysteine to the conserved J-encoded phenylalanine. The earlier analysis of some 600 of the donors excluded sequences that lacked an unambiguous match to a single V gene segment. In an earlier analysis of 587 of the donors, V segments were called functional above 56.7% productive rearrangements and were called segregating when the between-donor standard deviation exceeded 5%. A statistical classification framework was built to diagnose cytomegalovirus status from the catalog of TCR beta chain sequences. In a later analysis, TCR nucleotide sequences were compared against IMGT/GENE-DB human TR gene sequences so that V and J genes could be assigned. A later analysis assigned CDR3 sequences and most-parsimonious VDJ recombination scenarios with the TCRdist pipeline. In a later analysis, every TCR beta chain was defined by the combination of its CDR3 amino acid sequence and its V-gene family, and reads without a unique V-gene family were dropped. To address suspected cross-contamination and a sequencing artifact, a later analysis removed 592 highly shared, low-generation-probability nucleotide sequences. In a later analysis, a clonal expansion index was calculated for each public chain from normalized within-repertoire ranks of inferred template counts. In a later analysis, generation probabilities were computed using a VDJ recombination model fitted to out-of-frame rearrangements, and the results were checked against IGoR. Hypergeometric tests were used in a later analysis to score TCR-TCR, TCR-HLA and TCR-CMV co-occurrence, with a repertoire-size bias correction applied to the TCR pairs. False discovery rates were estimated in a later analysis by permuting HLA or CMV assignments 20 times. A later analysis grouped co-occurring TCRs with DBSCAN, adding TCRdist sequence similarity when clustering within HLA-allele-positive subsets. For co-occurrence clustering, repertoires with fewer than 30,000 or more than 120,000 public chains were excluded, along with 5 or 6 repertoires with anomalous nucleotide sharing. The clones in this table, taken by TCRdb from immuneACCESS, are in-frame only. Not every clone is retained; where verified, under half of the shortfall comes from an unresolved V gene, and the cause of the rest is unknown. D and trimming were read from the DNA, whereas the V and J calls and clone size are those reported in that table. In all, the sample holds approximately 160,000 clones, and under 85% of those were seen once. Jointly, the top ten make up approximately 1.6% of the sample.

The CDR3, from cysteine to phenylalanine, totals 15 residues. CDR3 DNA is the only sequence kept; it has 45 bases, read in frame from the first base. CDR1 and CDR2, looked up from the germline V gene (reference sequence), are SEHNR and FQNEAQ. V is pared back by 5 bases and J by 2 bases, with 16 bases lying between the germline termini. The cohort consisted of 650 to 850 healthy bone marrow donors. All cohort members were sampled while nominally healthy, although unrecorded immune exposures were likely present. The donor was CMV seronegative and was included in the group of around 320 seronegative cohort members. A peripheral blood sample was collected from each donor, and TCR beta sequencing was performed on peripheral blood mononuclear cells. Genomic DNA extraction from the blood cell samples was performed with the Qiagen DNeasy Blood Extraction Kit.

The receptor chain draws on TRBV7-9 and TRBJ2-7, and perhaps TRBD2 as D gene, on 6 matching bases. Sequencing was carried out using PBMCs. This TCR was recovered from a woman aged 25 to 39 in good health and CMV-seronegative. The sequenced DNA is TGTGCCAGCAGCCAAACTAGCCTAGCAACCTACGAGCAGTACTTC. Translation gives CASSQTSLATYEQYF.